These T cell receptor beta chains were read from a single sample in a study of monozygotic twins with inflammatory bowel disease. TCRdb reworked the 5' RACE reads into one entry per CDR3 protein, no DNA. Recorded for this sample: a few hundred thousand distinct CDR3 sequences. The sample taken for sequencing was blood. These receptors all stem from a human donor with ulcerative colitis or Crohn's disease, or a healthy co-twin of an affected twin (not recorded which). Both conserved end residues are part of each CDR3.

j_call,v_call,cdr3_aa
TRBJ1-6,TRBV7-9,CASSFLEQNSPLHF
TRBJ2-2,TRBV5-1,CASSLVSGPNTGELFF
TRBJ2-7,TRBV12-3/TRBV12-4,CASSFSGNSEQYF
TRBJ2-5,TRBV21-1,CASSKVRGRETQYF
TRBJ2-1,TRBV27,CASSPRTSDNEQFF
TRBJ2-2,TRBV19,CASSTGGGTNTGELFF
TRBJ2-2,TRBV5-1,CASSRDRGSLELFF
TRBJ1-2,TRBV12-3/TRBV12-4,CASSAVWGSHYGYTF
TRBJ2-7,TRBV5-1,CASSLRQGEHEQYF
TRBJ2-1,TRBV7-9,CASSLGGMRIGEQFF
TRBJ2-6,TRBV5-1,CASSPPGPSGANVLTF
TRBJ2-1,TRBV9,CASCERDSSYNEQFF
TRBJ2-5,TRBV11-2,CASSLDINSGTQYF
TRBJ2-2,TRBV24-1,CATSDPGEVTGELFF
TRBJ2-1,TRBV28,CASSWGLSEQFF
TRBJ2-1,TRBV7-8,CASSFAPSGRPGGEQFF
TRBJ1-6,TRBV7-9,CASSLEQPNSPLHF
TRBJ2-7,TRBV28,CASSLPSAYEQYF
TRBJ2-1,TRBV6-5,CASSYTQTMNNEQFF
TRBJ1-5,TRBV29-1,CSAVDGNQPQHF
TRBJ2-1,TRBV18,CASSPVASGSHYNEQFF
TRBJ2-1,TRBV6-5,CASSYTGTGPDEQFF
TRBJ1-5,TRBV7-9,CASSLGGLGNQPQHF
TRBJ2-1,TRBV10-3,CAISESRLAGGDEQFF
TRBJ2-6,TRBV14,CASSHLGTPRDGANVLTF
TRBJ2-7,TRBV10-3,CAISESTVYEQYF
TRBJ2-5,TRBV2,CASSESAETQYF
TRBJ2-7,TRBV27,CASSPASGRALPYEQYF
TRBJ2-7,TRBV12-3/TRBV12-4,CASSSGFLVQYF
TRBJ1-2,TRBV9,CASRNFGQGGYTF
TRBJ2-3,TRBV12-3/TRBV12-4,CASSLSYTQYF
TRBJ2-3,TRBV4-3,CASSQRGGSTDTQYF
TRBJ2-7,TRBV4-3,CASSQDLEGYEQYF
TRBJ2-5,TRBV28,CASTDTGGALISQTQYF
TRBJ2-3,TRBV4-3,CASSQRPSTDTQYF
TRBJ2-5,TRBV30,CAWTSGSRETQYF
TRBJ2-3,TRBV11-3,CASKGGLSTDTQYF
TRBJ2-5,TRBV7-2,CASSLSLTSGIGETQYF
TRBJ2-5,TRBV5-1,CASSLSDREPQETQYF
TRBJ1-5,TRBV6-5,CASRSGTGGNQPQHF
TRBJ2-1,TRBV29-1,CSVRGVDSYNEQFF
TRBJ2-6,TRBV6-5,CASSYYKPSGANVLTF
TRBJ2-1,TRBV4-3,CASSQVGGVAGWNEQFF
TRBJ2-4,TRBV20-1,CSARVPFSKLLAKNIQYF
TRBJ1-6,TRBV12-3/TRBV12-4,CASRTGGRNSPLHF
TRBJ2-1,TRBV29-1,CSAGTSGRANEQFF
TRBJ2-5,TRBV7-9,CAISYGGIQETQYF
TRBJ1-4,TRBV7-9,CASSLEGVGAKLFF